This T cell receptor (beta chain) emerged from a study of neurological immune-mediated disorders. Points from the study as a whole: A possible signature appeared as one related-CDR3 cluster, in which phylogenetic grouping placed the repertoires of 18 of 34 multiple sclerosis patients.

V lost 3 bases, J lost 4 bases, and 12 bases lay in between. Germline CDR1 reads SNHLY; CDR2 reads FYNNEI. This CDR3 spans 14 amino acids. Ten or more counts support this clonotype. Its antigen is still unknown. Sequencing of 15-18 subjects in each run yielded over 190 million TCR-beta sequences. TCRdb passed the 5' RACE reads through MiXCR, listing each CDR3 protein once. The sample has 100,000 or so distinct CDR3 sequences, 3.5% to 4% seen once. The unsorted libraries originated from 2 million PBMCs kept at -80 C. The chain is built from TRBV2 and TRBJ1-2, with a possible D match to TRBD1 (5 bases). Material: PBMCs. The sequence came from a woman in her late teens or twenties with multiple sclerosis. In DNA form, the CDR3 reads TGTGCCAGCAGTGAGCTATCAGGGACCTATGGCTACACCTTC. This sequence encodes CASSELSGTYGYTF.